This record concerns one T cell receptor (beta chain) sequence. The target antigen is unknown. This specimen belongs to a study of response to subunit inactivated influenza vaccine. Regarding the study as a whole: Few new T cells, the authors suggested, are recruited by each seasonal influenza vaccination.

TCRdb fed the RT-PCR reads into MiXCR, producing one record per CDR3 protein. The sample contains 800,000 to 1,000,000 distinct CDR3 sequences, less than 25% of which appear only once. The CDR3 loop spans 12 amino acids. The germline V and J ends were trimmed by 6 bases and 9 bases, with 14 bases remaining between them. This rearrangement joins TRBV12-3 or TRBV12-4 to TRBJ1-2; D remains ambiguous. The sample here was PBMCs from blood, taken less than 6 days after vaccination. The receptor's source is a man aged 45-60 years who received an inactivated influenza vaccine. The CDR3 DNA follows: TGTGCCAGCAGGTCGGCGGGCTCGAGCTACACCTTC. Protein: CASRSAGSSYTF.